Sequencing of this T cell receptor beta chain was carried out in a study of CD8 T cells in ankylosing spondylitis. General study findings and limits: Enrichment of disease-linked clones was reportedly significant in matched ankylosing spondylitis synovial fluid. Characteristic, it appeared, of ankylosing spondylitis blood was a TCR beta motif of eight highly homologous variants.

Quantitative 5'-RACE with molecular barcodes produced the TCR beta libraries. Each CDR3 protein gets one entry after TCRdb re-called the 5' RACE reads with MiXCR. The profile covers hundreds of thousands of distinct CDR3 sequences, with 8% to 11% appearing a single time and roughly a fifth taken by the ten largest. CDR1 and CDR2 from the germline V gene are SGDLS and YYNGEE. The V gene lost 3 bases and the J gene lost 0 bases, with 7 bases spanning the gap. This CDR3 is built from 14 residues. This clonotype was counted many times. Its cognate antigen is unknown. Material for sequencing was blood, either unsorted or a sorted T cell fraction (not recorded which). This chain joins TRBV9 and TRBJ1-5, with a possible D match to TRBD1 (5 bases). The origin of this receptor is a male donor with ankylosing spondylitis or in good health (not recorded which). CDR3 region: CASSGGASNQPQHF. The DNA for the CDR3 is TGTGCCAGCAGCGGCGGGGCTAGCAATCAGCCCCAGCATTTT.